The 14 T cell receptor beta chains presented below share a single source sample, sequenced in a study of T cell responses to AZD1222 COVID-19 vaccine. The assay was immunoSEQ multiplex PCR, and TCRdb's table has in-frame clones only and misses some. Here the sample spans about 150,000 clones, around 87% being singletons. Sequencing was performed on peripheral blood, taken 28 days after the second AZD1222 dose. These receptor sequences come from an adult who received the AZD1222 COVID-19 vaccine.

The CDR3 bases are TGCAGCGTTGAAGGGAAGGTACGGGGGCGCGGGAGAGAGACCCAGTACTTC. It is translated as CSVEGKVRGRGRETQYF. The chain is built from TRBV29-1 and TRBJ2-5, with D perhaps TRBD2 (7 bases). CDR1 SQVTM and CDR2 ANQGSEA come from the germline V gene. With 1 base removed from V and 4 bases from J, the gap between germline ends came to 22 bases. The CDR3 totals 17 residues.

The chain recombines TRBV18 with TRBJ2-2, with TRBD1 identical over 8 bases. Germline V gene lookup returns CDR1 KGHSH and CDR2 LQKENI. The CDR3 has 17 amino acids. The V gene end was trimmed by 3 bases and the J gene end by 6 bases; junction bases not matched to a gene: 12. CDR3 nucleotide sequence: TGTGCCAGCTCACCCTTACTCCAGGGGGCAGGATCCGGGGAGCTGTTTTTT. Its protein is CASSPLLQGAGSGELFF.

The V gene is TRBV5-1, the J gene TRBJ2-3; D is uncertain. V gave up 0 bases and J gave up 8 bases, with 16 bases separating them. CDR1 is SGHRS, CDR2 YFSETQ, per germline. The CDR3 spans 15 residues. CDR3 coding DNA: TGCGCCAGCAGCTTGGCTGGGCAGGCTCAAGGTACGCAGTATTTT. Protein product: CASSLAGQAQGTQYF.

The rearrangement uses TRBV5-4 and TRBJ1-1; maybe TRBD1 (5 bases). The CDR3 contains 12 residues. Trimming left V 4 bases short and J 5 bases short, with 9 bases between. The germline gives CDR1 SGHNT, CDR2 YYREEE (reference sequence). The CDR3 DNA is TGTGCCAGCAGCCCTAGGGGAACTGAAGCTTTCTTT. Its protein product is CASSPRGTEAFF.

CDR3 protein: CASSYVRVHEQYF. CDR3 bases: TGTGCCAGCAGTTACGTTAGAGTGCACGAGCAGTACTTC. The rearrangement uses TRBV6-2 or TRBV6-3 and TRBJ2-7, with unresolved D. V dropped 2 bases and J dropped 5 bases, with 10 bases sitting between them. The germline V gene has CDR1 MNHEY and CDR2 SVGEGT. This CDR3 is built from 13 residues.

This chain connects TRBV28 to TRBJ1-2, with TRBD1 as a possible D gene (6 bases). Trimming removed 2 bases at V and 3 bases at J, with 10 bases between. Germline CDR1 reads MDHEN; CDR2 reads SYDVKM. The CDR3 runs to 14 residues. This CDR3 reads CASSLGAGDYGYTF. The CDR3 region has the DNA TGTGCCAGCAGTTTAGGCGCAGGGGACTATGGCTACACCTTC.

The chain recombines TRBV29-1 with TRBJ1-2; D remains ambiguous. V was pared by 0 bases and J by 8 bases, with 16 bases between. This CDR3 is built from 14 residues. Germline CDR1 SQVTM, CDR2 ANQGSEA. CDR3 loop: CSVEDDDGRKGYTF. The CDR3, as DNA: TGCAGCGTTGAAGATGACGACGGACGAAAGGGCTACACCTTC. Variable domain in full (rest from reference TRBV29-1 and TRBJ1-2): SAVISQKPSRDICQRGTSLTIQCQVDSQVTMMFWYRQQPGQSLTLIATANQGSEATYESGFVIDKFPISRPNLTFSTLTVSNMSPEDSSIYLCSVEDDDGRKGYTFGSGTRLTVV.

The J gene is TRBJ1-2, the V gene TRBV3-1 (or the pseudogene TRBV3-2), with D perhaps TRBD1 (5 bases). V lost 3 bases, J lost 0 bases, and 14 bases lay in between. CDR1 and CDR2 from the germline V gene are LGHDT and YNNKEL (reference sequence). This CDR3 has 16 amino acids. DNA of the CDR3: TGTGCCAGCAGCCAGTACCAGGGACGCCCTAACTATGGCTACACCTTC. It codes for CASSQYQGRPNYGYTF.

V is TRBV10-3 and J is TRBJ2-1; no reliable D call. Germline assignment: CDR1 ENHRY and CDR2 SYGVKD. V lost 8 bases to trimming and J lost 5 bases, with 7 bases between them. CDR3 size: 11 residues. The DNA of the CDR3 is TGTGCCATCTCCCCGGACAATGAGCAGTTCTTC. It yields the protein CAISPDNEQFF.

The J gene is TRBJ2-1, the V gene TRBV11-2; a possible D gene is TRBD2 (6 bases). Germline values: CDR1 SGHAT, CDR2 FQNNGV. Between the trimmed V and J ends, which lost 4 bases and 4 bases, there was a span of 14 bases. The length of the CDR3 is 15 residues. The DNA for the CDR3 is TGTGCCAGCAGCTCAGGGACTGGCCTTTACAATGAGCAGTTCTTC. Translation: CASSSGTGLYNEQFF.

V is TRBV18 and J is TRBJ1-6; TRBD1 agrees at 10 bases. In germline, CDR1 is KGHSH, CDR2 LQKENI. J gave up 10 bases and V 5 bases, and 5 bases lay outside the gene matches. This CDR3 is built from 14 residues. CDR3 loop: CASSAGTGESPLHF. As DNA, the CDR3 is TGTGCCAGCTCAGCCGGGACAGGGGAATCACCCCTCCACTTT.

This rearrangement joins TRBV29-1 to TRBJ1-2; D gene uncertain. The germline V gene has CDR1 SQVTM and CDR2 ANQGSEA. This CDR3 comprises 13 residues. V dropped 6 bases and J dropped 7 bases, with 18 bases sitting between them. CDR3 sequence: CSVTILEVAGYTF. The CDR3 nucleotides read TGCAGCGTCACTATACTCGAAGTGGCTGGCTACACCTTC.

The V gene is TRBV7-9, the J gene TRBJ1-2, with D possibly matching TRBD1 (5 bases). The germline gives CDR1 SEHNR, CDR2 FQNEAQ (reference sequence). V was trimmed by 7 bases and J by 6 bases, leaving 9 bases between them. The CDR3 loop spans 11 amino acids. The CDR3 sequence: CASTQGDGYTF. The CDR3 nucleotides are TGTGCCAGCACTCAGGGAGATGGCTACACCTTC.

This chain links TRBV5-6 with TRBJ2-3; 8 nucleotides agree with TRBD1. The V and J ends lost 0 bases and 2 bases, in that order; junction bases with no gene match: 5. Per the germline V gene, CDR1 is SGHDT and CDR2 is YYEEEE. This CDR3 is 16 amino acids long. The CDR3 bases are TGTGCCAGCAGCTTGGGGACAGGGCTTATCACAGATACGCAGTATTTT. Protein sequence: CASSLGTGLITDTQYF.